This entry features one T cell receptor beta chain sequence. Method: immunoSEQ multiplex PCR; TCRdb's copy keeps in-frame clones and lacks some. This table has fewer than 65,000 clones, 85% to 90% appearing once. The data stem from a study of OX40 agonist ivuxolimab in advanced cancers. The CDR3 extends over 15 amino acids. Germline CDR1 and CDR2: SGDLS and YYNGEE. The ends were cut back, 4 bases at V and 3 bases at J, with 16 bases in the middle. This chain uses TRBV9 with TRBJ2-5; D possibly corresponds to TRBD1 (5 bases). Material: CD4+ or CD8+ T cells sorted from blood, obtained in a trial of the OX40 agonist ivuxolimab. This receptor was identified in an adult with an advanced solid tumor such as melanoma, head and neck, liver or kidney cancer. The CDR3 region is CASSSDGHPEETQYF. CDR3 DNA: TGTGCCAGCAGCTCAGATGGACATCCGGAAGAGACCCAGTACTTC.